A selection of T cell receptor beta chains follows, all from one sample in a study of blood T cell repertoires in COVID-19. TCRdb's table, derived via immunoSEQ multiplex PCR, lists solely in-frame clones and lacks some. The sample includes over 200,000 clones, over 70% of them seen just once. The sample was PBMCs or T cells enriched from blood (not recorded which). Receptors were obtained from a woman between 25 and 40 years old who had been exposed to COVID-19. Each CDR3 is given with its conserved first and last residue. D genes are given only for firm matches. Part of the rows lack a size; the others show once, few, many or a class for expanded clones.

clone size	V gene	D gene	J gene	CDR3 protein
NA	TRBV2	TRBD2	TRBJ2-4	CASMAAGGRAFAKNIQYF
NA	TRBV15	NA	TRBJ1-1	CATSRDPGGGTEAFF
NA	TRBV19	TRBD1	TRBJ1-1	CASRDRGLGTEAFF
few	TRBV28	TRBD1	TRBJ1-1	CASSDDRGLAFF
NA	TRBV9	NA	TRBJ2-2	CASSAPGQNTGELFF
NA	TRBV25-1	NA	TRBJ1-4	CASSDLDRTTNEKLFF
NA	TRBV9	NA	TRBJ1-1	CASSVAWRSTEAFF
NA	TRBV28	NA	TRBJ1-4	CASSLNGEKLFF
NA	TRBV28	NA	TRBJ1-6	CASSLGPPLHF
NA	TRBV4-2	NA	TRBJ2-3	CASSQGRWYPESADTQYF
NA	TRBV30	NA	TRBJ2-7	CAWRLGLPVSYEQYF
NA	TRBV3-1/TRBV3-2	TRBD2	TRBJ2-7	CASSQATGGPVYEQYF
NA	TRBV19	NA	TRBJ2-5	CASSTSPRETQYF
once	TRBV12-3/TRBV12-4	NA	TRBJ2-7	CASSSSGNEQYF
NA	TRBV3-1/TRBV3-2	NA	TRBJ1-1	CASSQEGGPTEAFF
NA	TRBV9	NA	TRBJ2-2	CASSPARVAGELFF
NA	TRBV6-5	TRBD1	TRBJ2-3	CASSLRTGGPTQYF
NA	TRBV13	NA	TRBJ2-7	CASSLEGLEVHEQYF
NA	TRBV12-5	TRBD1	TRBJ1-2	CASGTPGGSSYGYTF
once	TRBV6-4	NA	TRBJ2-3	CASSVGQGGGQYF
few	TRBV7-2	TRBD2	TRBJ2-7	CASSLDSAGGRYEQYF
NA	TRBV7-9	TRBD2	TRBJ2-5	CASSLGAGIQETQYF
NA	TRBV19	NA	TRBJ2-2	CASSMVLASPGELFF
NA	TRBV7-2	NA	TRBJ2-3	CASSHSAGVRTDTQYF
NA	TRBV2	TRBD1	TRBJ2-1	CASSLQGMGDNEQFF
NA	TRBV10-2	TRBD1	TRBJ1-4	CASSDHGQGELKGKLFF
NA	TRBV9	NA	TRBJ1-1	CASSERATNTEAFF
NA	TRBV11-1	NA	TRBJ2-5	CASSYTGQKSQETQYF
NA	TRBV7-2	TRBD1	TRBJ1-2	CASSRDRAAGYTF
NA	TRBV28	NA	TRBJ2-1	CASSPARGSDNEQFF
NA	TRBV14	NA	TRBJ2-3	CASSQILDTQYF
NA	TRBV3-1/TRBV3-2	TRBD2	TRBJ2-7	CASSPATSGRGYEQYF
NA	TRBV9	NA	TRBJ1-5	CASSVGPGNQPQHF
NA	TRBV27	NA	TRBJ2-7	CASSLSVGPGGSYEQYF
NA	TRBV19	NA	TRBJ1-1	CASSMGLLMNTEAFF
NA	TRBV6-2/TRBV6-3	NA	TRBJ1-1	CASSYRTEVTEAFF
NA	TRBV18	NA	TRBJ1-4	CASSPPSSLEKLFF
NA	TRBV9	NA	TRBJ2-3	CASSPRATTRADTQYF
NA	TRBV6-5	NA	TRBJ1-1	CASKGQGLNTEAFF
NA	TRBV30	NA	TRBJ2-1	CAWSGQRSYNEQFF
NA	TRBV9	NA	TRBJ2-7	CASSVGGSSYEQYF
NA	TRBV5-1	TRBD2	TRBJ2-5	CASRVAGVRQETQYF
NA	TRBV21-1	NA	TRBJ2-3	CASTDRGWSTDTQYF
NA	TRBV9	TRBD1	TRBJ1-1	CASSETGVAEAFF
NA	TRBV19	NA	TRBJ1-4	CASSPLRRGEKEKLFF
NA	TRBV18	NA	TRBJ1-1	CASSTWERASEAFF
once	TRBV19	NA	TRBJ1-2	CASSITGTGYTF
NA	TRBV7-6	NA	TRBJ2-1	CASSLGQYNEQFF
NA	TRBV20-1	NA	TRBJ1-5	CSASRFRRVNQPQHF